This paragraph covers one TCR beta chain sequence. Sequencing used immunoSEQ multiplex PCR; TCRdb keeps in-frame clones, though not all of them. Of fewer than 85,000 clones listed, around nine tenths are singletons. CDR3 length: 13 residues. V lost 5 bases and J lost 3, with 11 bases in between. This entry is derived from a study of T cell responses to AZD1222 COVID-19 vaccine. This clonotype was obtained from an adult in good health. The chain has TRBV12-3 or TRBV12-4 and TRBJ2-7, with D possibly matching TRBD1 (6 bases). The specimen comprised peripheral blood, sampled on day 0 of AZD1222 vaccination. CDR3 residues: CASSHQGIYEQYF. The CDR3 bases are TGTGCCAGCAGTCATCAGGGGATCTACGAGCAGTACTTC.